The clone carrying this TCR beta chain was detected ten times or more. The antigen is not known. The junction and the germline gene differ at one end; a read error may be behind it. In donors with ophthalmopathy, activity was moderate-to-severe, with CAS ≥3, NOSPECS ≥4 and duration under 3 months. CDR3 length equals 14 residues. CDR1 and CDR2 (germline): SGHRS, YFSETQ. This sample is drawn from a study of Graves' ophthalmopathy and Graves' hyperthyroidism. General study points: Also, most clonotypes expanded in the thyroid above 0.001 frequency appeared in blood.

The authors amplified TCR beta CDR3 regions from RNA transcripts. Second-round multiplex PCR came after first-round RT-PCR with HTBI primers. MiXCR, run by TCRdb on the multiplex PCR reads, gives a single entry per CDR3 protein. The sample has 600,000 to 700,000 distinct CDR3 sequences, roughly 41% seen once; the top ten hold more than 2.5%. This chain connects TRBV5-1 to TRBJ2-7; D might be TRBD1 or TRBD2, each matching 5 bases. The sequence derives from an adult man with Graves' ophthalmopathy. The sample comprised peripheral blood. In nucleotides, the CDR3 is TGTGCCAGCAGCTTAGTGGGGGATTCTTACGAGCAGTACTTC. Residues: CASSLVGDSYEQYF.